Following are 9 T cell receptor beta chains from one sample sequenced in a study of beta chain features in type 1 diabetes. Findings and caveats of the study: Researchers report that Type 1 diabetes patients had moderately but significantly shorter TCRB CDR3s across all four CD4+ subsets.

What was sequenced were expressed TCRB transcripts, since all of the isolated RNA had been reverse transcribed. Assay used: immunoSEQ multiplex PCR; TCRdb lists only in-frame clones, some missing. The data show some 26,000 clones, with roughly two thirds seen just once and roughly 1.1% held by the top ten. The antigens for these receptors are not known. The sample comprised stem cell memory CD4+ T cells from blood. All receptors derive from a woman aged 40 to 49 with type 1 diabetes.

The genes are TRBV28 and TRBJ2-3, with 8 bases lining up with TRBD2. V dropped 7 bases and J dropped 5; count of bases not matched to a gene: 11. CDR3 length: 15 residues. From germline, CDR1 is MDHEN and CDR2 SYDVKM. The CDR3 region has the DNA TGTGCCAGCACCCGGCGGGGGGCATGGGGAGATACGCAGTATTTT. Amino acids: CASTRRGAWGDTQYF.

This chain uses TRBV9 with TRBJ1-5; D not certain. CDR1 is SGDLS and CDR2 is YYNGEE in the germline V gene. Trimming stripped 2 bases from V and 0 bases from J, with 9 bases between. The CDR3 runs 15 residues. The CDR3 DNA is TGTGCCAGCAGCGTCAGTTCTAGTAGCAATCAGCCCCAGCATTTT. Translation: CASSVSSSSNQPQHF.

This chain links TRBV7-8 with TRBJ2-2; possibly TRBD1 for D (5 bases). Deletions cut 7 bases from V and 0 bases from J, with 12 bases between. CDR3 size: 15 residues. CDR1 and CDR2 (germline): SGHVS, FQNEAQ. Here the CDR3 reads CASKRVQANTGELFF. In nucleotides, the CDR3 is TGTGCCAGCAAAAGGGTACAGGCGAACACCGGGGAGCTGTTTTTT.

The rearrangement links TRBV6-6 to TRBJ1-1; D is ambiguous. Trimming stripped 4 bases from V and 1 base from J, with 10 bases between. CDR1 is MNHNY, CDR2 SVGAGI, per germline (reference sequence). The length of the CDR3 is 14 residues. CDR3 sequence reads: CASSFTEQNTEAFF. The DNA for the CDR3 is TGTGCCAGCAGTTTTACAGAACAGAACACTGAAGCTTTCTTT.

V usage is TRBV7-7 and J usage is TRBJ2-2; no definite D call. The CDR3 is 13 amino acids. V was trimmed by 1 base and J by 5 bases, leaving 5 bases between them. CDR1 and CDR2 (germline): SSHAT, FNYEAQ (reference sequence). The CDR3 sequence: CASSLGETGELFF. The CDR3 DNA reads as TGTGCCAGCAGCTTAGGCGAGACCGGGGAGCTGTTTTTT.

This clone was counted between two and nine times. In DNA form, the CDR3 reads TGCGCCAGCGGGGCGCTTTCGAACACCGGGGAGCTGTTTTTT. Protein sequence: CASGALSNTGELFF. This chain uses TRBV5-1 with TRBJ2-2, with D possibly TRBD1 on 5 matching bases. Trimming took 7 bases from V and 0 from J, leaving 10 bases between them. The CDR3 has 14 amino acids. The germline gives CDR1 SGHRS, CDR2 YFSETQ.

The V gene is TRBV5-4, the J gene TRBJ2-5; the match to TRBD1 covers 8 bases. The CDR3 runs 14 residues. Per the germline V gene, CDR1 is SGHNT and CDR2 is YYREEE (reference sequence). Trimming at V came to 4 bases and at J to 3 bases, leaving 5 bases not matched to a gene. CDR3 loop: CASSRSDREETQYF. The CDR3 nucleotides read TGTGCCAGCAGCCGCTCGGACAGGGAAGAGACCCAGTACTTC.

The chain joins TRBV7-3 to TRBJ2-3, with no clear D. Germline V gene lookup returns CDR1 SGHTA and CDR2 FQGTGA. Deletions cut 4 bases from V and 0 bases from J, with 11 bases between. This CDR3 is built from 15 residues. The CDR3 DNA sequence: TGTGCCAGCAGCTCCCGACTGGAAAGCACAGATACGCAGTATTTT. Translation: CASSSRLESTDTQYF. Full variable domain (missing parts from reference TRBV7-3 and TRBJ2-3): GAGVSQTPSNKVTEKGKYVELRCDPISGHTALYWYRQSLGQGPEFLIYFQGTGAADDSGLPNDRFFAVRPEGSVSTLKIQRTERGDSAVYLCASSSRLESTDTQYFGPGTRLTVL.

V usage is TRBV11-2 and J usage is TRBJ1-1; D unclear. The CDR3 covers 14 residues. V was clipped by 5 bases and J by 3 bases, with 13 bases between them. CDR1 is SGHAT, CDR2 FQNNGV, per germline. The CDR3 nucleotides are TGTGCCAGCAGCCGCCTAGGAGGCCACACTGAAGCTTTCTTT. As protein: CASSRLGGHTEAFF. The full variable domain, with the rest looked up from reference TRBV11-2 and TRBJ1-1, is EAGVAQSPRYKIIEKRQSVAFWCNPISGHATLYWYQQILGQGPKLLIQFQNNGVVDDSQLPKDRFSAERLKGVDSTLKIQPAKLEDSAVYLCASSRLGGHTEAFFGQGTRLTVV.